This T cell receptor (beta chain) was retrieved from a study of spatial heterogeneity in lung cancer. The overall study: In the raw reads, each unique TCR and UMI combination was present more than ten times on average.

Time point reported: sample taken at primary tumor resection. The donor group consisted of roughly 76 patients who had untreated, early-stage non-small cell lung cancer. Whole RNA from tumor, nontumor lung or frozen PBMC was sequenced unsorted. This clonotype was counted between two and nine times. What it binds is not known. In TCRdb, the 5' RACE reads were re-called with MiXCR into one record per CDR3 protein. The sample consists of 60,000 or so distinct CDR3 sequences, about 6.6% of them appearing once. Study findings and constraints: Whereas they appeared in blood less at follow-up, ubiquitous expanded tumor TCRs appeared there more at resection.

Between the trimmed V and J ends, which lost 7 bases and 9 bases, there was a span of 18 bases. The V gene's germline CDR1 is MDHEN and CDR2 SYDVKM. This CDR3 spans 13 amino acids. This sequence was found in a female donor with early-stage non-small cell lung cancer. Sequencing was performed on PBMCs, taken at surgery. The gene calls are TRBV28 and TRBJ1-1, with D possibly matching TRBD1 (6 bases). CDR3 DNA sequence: TGTGCCAGCACCCTTCTACCGACAGGCCAAGCTTTCTTT. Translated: CASTLLPTGQAFF.